This T cell receptor (beta chain) was retrieved from a study of CD4 T cells in relation to SARS-CoV-2 and coronaviruses. Study overall: ViraFEST: approximately 10-day antigen culture of PBMCs, then TCR beta CDR3 sequencing. Crossreactive spike epitopes shared across donors were mapped to their HLA restriction.

Profiled with immunoSEQ multiplex PCR; TCRdb holds only in-frame clones, not every one. The sample includes about 20,000 clones, approximately 80% of them seen just once. The unexposed donors gave CD4+ T cells in about 2010-2019, prior to COVID-19. After roughly 9 days of culture, CD4+ T cells were isolated. Testing used SARS-CoV-2 S/N and four cold-coronavirus spikes on unexposed-donor CD4+ T cells, cells permitting. To note about this clone: Antigen unknown.

Study-level results: Crossreactivity was assessed only for spike protein, not other viral proteins.

This TCR came from a human donor in good health. The specimen sequenced was CD4+ T cells from PBMCs, cultured in vitro.

Here the CDR3 reads CASSLTGGNEQFF. CDR3 in DNA: TGTGCCAGCAGCTTGACAGGGGGCAATGAGCAGTTCTTC. This chain uses TRBV5-4 with TRBJ2-1, with 8 bases lining up with TRBD1. This CDR3 has 13 residues. Germline assignment: CDR1 SGHNT and CDR2 YYREEE (reference sequence). With 1 base clipped from V and 6 bases from J, the junction kept 0 bases outside the gene matches.